The rows below give T cell receptor beta chains drawn from one sample of a study of blood T cell repertoires in COVID-19. Clones were sequenced by immunoSEQ multiplex PCR, and TCRdb holds only the in-frame ones, with some missing. The profile shows fewer than 250,000 clones, 75% to 90% of them singletons. Sequencing was done on a sample of peripheral blood. The receptors come from a man aged 55-75 years who had recovered from COVID-19. Each CDR3 is given with its conserved first and last residue. Fields, in order: clone size, D gene, V gene, J gene, CDR3 DNA, CDR3 protein. A D gene is named only where the DNA matches it firmly. Clone size is stated in some rows and not others, as once, few, many or a class when expanded.

>-|TRBD2|TRBV7-2|TRBJ2-2
TGTGCCAGCAGCCACCTAGCGGGAGGGGGGACCGGGGAGCTGTTTTTT
CASSHLAGGGTGELFF
>-|TRBD1|TRBV12-3/TRBV12-4|TRBJ1-2
TGTGCCAGCAGACTGGACAGGGTGAAAGGCTACACCTTC
CASRLDRVKGYTF
>once|TRBD1|TRBV11-2|TRBJ1-6
TGTGCCAGCAACCTTTCAGGGGGGAATTCACCCCTCCACTTT
CASNLSGGNSPLHF
>-|-|TRBV5-1|TRBJ1-1
TGCGCCAGCAGCGCGGGACGGGTGAACACTGAAGCTTTCTTT
CASSAGRVNTEAFF
>-|TRBD2|TRBV27|TRBJ2-7
TGTGCCAGCGGTCCACCAGGACTAGCGGGAGTTCGGGAGCAGTACTTC
CASGPPGLAGVREQYF
>-|-|TRBV6-5|TRBJ1-2
TGTGCCAGCAGTTACGCGGCCCCAAACTATGGCTACACCTTC
CASSYAAPNYGYTF
>-|-|TRBV5-1|TRBJ2-1
TGCGCCAGCAGCGAAGGAGCCAGCTCCTACAATGAGCAGTTCTTC
CASSEGASSYNEQFF
>-|TRBD2|TRBV6-6|TRBJ2-2
TGTGCCAGCAGTCAGAGCGGACTAGCGGGTAACACCGGGGAGCTGTTTTTT
CASSQSGLAGNTGELFF
>-|TRBD1|TRBV11-3|TRBJ1-1
TGTGCCAGCAGCTCCTCCGACAGGGGGCGGATGAACACTGAAGCTTTCTTT
CASSSSDRGRMNTEAFF
>-|TRBD2|TRBV18|TRBJ2-1
TGTGCCAGCTCATCGGGGGGGCTACTCAATGAGCAGTTCTTC
CASSSGGLLNEQFF
>-|-|TRBV6-5|TRBJ1-2
TGTGCCAGCAGTTACACCCAAGGGGTTGGTGGCTACACCTTC
CASSYTQGVGGYTF
>-|TRBD1|TRBV19|TRBJ2-1
TGTGCCAGTAGTATCCTATCGGGGCAGGGGGCGAGCGAGCAGTTCTTC
CASSILSGQGASEQFF
>-|-|TRBV7-9|TRBJ1-5
TGTGCCAGCAGCTTAGGGGGGGATCAGCCCCAGCATTTT
CASSLGGDQPQHF
>-|-|TRBV27|TRBJ2-1
TGTGCCAGCAGTTTATCTTCTAGTAGGTATGAGCAGTTCTTC
CASSLSSSRYEQFF
>-|TRBD2|TRBV25-1|TRBJ2-1
TGTGCCAGCAGTGAGGGGGGGAACAATGAGCAGTTCTTC
CASSEGGNNEQFF
>once|-|TRBV5-5|TRBJ1-2
TGTGCCAGCAGGTTGGGGGGCGATGGCTACACCTTC
CASRLGGDGYTF
>once|TRBD1|TRBV2|TRBJ2-1
TGTGCCAGCAGTGTGAGGGGGCCAAACAATGAGCAGTTCTTC
CASSVRGPNNEQFF